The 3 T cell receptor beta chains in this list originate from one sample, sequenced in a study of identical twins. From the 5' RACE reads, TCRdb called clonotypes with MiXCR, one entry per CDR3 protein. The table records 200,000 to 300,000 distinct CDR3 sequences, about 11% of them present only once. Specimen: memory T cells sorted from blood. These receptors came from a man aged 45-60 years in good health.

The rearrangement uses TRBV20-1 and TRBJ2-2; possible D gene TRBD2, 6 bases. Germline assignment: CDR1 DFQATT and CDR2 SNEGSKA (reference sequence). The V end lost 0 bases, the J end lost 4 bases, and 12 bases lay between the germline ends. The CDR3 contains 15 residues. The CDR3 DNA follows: TGCAGTGCTAGAGATGGCCAGGGAGGCACCGGGGAGCTGTTTTTT. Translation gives CSARDGQGGTGELFF.

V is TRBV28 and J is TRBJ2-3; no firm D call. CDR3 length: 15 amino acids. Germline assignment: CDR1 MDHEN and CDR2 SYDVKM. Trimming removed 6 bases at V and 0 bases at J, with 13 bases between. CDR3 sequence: CASSRPGTSTDTQYF. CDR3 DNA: TGTGCCAGCAGCCGCCCGGGTACTAGCACAGATACGCAGTATTTT.

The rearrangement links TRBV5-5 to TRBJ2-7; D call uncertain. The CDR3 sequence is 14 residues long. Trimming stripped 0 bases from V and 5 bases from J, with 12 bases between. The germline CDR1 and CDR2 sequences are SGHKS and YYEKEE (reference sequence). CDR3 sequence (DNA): TGTGCCAGCAGCTTGGAGGGTTTTTACAACGAGCAGTACTTC. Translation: CASSLEGFYNEQYF.